Described below is a single T cell receptor beta chain sequence and its context. Multiplex touch-down PCR amplified TRB using TRB-A and TRB-B pools in one tube. TCRdb reprocessed the multiplex PCR reads, with one entry per CDR3 protein and no DNA. Its table lists 4,500 to 6,500 distinct CDR3 sequences. Tens of thousands of genome equivalents of blood DNA were amplified for TRB. These data are taken from a study of T cell clusters in autoimmune cytopenias. The CDR3 loop spans 17 amino acids. Germline V CDR1 and CDR2: MNHEY, SMNVEV (reference sequence). The same data also went into a second study, on T cell repertoires in aging, cancer and after chemotherapy.

Sequencing was carried out using peripheral blood. The clonotype originates from a human donor in good health. The chain links TRBV27 to TRBJ2-1; TCRdb designates TRBD2, a call that cannot be tested without DNA. The CDR3 loop reads CASSFFGTSSSYNEQFF.